This T cell receptor (beta chain) was identified in a study of blood T cell repertoires in COVID-19. Study details: The analysed material was cDNA or gDNA that came from T cells, B-cell-depleted T cells, or PBMCs.

TCRdb's table, derived via immunoSEQ multiplex PCR, lists solely in-frame clones and lacks some. Seen here are about 68,000 clones, more than 60% observed once, and the top ten hold 23%. The CDR3 has 15 residues. With 5 bases clipped from V and 6 bases from J, the junction kept 13 bases outside the gene matches. The germline gives CDR1 SGHNT, CDR2 YENEEA. The sequence was obtained from a human donor in a cohort sampled during active COVID-19. Sequences were obtained from peripheral blood. The rearrangement uses TRBV11-3 and TRBJ2-7; 7 nucleotides match TRBD1. In nucleotides, the CDR3 is TGTGCCAGCAGCCCCGGGACAGCAACTCTTGGCGAGCAGTACTTC. Its protein product is CASSPGTATLGEQYF.